This T cell receptor (beta chain) was captured in a study of a mutant IDH1 vaccine in newly diagnosed glioma. Study in general: It was radiotherapy, temozolomide, or both that patients received previously, with most receiving both.

The time point was: baseline, week 1 (first vaccination visit). Stated treatment: pre-vaccination baseline after standard-of-care therapy. Assay: immunoSEQ multiplex PCR; the TCRdb copy retains only in-frame clones and omits some. The sample has about 16,000 clones; roughly 95% are singletons. The junction had 13 bases not matched to a gene; V was cut back by 0 bases and J by 2 bases. CDR1 and CDR2 from the germline V gene are MNHEY and SMNVEV (reference sequence). This CDR3 comprises 18 residues. The rearrangement joins TRBV27 to TRBJ2-7, with 7 nucleotides matching TRBD1. This sequence originates from a woman under 30 with glioma. Some clones in this sample may be carry-over from other donors' samples. Sequenced material: peripheral blood mononuclear cells (PBMCs), taken from a glioma patient treated with radiotherapy, temozolomide or both. In DNA, the CDR3 is TGTGCCAGCAGTTTATCTTTCGGACGACAGGGCTTCGCCTACGAGCAGTACTTC. Translation: CASSLSFGRQGFAYEQYF.